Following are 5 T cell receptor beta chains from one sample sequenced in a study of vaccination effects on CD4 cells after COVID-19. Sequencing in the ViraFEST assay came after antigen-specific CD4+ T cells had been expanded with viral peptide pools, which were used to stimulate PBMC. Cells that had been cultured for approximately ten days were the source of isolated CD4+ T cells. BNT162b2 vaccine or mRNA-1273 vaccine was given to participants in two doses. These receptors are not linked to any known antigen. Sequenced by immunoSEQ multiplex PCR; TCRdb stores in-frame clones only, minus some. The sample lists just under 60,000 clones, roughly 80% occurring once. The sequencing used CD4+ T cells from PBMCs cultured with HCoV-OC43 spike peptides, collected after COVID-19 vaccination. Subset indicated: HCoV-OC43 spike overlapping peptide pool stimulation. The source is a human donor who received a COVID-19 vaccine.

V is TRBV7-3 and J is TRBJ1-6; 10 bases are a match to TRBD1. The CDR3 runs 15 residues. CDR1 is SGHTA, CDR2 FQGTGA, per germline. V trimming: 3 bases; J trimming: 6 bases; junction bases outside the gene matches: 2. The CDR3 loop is CASSLTGGGNSPLHF. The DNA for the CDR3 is TGTGCCAGCAGCTTGACAGGGGGCGGTAATTCACCCCTCCACTTT.

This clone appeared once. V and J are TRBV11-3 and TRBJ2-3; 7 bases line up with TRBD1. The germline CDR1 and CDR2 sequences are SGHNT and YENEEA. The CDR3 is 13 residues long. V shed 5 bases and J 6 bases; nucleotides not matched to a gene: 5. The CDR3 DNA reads TGTGCCAGCAGCGAAGGACAGGCGGATACGCAGTATTTT. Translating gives CASSEGQADTQYF.

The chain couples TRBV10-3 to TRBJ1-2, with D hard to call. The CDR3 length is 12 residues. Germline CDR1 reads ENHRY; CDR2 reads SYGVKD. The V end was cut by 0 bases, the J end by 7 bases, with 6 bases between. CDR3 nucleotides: TGTGCCATCAGTGAGTCCGTGGGTGGCTACACCTTC. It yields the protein CAISESVGGYTF.

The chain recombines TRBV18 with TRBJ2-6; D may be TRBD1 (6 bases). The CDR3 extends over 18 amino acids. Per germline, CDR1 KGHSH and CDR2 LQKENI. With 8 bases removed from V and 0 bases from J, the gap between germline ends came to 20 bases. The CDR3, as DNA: TGTGCCAGCCGCACGCCCGGGACAAAAGACTCTGGGGCCAACGTCCTGACTTTC. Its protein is CASRTPGTKDSGANVLTF.

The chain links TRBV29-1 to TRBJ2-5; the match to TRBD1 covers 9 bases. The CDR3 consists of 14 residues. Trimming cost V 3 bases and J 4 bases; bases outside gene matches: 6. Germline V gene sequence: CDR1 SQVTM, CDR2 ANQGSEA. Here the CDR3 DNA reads TGCAGCGTTGATGGTACAGGGGGCTTAGAGACCCAGTACTTC. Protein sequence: CSVDGTGGLETQYF.